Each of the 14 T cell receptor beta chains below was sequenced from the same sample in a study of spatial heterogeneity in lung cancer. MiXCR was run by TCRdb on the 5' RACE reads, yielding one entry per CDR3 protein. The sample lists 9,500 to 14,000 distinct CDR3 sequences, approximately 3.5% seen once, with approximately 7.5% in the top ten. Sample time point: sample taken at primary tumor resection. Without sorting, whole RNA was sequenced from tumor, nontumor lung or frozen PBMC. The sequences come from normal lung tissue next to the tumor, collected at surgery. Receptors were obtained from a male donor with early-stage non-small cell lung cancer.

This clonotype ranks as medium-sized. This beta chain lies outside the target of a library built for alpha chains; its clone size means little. The CDR3 DNA follows: TGTGCCAGCAGCCAAAGAGAGACCCAGTACTTC. It specifies CASSQRETQYF. This chain links TRBV7-8 with TRBJ2-5, with D hard to call. CDR1 SGHVS and CDR2 FQNEAQ come from the germline V gene. The CDR3 covers 11 residues. V was cut by 5 bases and J by 4 bases, with 5 bases left in between.

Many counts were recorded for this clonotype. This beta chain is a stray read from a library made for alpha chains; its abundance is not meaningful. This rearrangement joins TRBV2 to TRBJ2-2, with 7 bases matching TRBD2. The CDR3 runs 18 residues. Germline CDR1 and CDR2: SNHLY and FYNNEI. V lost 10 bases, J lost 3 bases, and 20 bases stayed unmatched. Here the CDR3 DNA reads TGTGCCATCCCGCGAGAGCGGGACCCAACCCTGGACACCGGGGAGCTGTTTTTT. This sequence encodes CAIPRERDPTLDTGELFF.

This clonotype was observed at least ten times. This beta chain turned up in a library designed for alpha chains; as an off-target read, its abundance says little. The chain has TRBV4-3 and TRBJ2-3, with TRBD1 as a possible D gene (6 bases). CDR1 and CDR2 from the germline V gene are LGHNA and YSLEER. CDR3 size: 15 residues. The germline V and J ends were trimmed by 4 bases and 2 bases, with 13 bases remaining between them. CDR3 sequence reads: CASSRQGMVTDTQYF. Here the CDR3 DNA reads TGCGCCAGCAGCCGGCAGGGGATGGTCACAGATACGCAGTATTTT.

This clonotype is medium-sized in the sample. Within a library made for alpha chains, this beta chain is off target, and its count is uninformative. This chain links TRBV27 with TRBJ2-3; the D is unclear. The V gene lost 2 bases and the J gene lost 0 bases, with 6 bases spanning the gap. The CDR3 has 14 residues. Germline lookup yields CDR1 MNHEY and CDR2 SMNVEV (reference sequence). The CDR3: CASSLSGSTDTQYF. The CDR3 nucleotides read TGTGCCAGCAGTTTAAGTGGCAGCACAGATACGCAGTATTTT.

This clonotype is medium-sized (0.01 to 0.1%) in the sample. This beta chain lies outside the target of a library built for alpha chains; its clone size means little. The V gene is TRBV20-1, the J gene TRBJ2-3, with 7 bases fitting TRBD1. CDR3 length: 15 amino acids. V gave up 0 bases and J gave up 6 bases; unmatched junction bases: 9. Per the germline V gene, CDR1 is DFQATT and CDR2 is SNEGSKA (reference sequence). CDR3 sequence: CSARDVRGPLDTQYF. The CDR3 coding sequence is TGCAGTGCTAGAGATGTAAGGGGGCCCCTGGATACGCAGTATTTT.

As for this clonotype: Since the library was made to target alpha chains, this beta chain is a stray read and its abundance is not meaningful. The CDR3 loop reads CASSLGANQPQHF. DNA of the CDR3: TGTGCCAGCAGTTTGGGAGCCAATCAGCCCCAGCATTTT. J is TRBJ1-5 and V is TRBV27; no clear D. Germline V CDR1 and CDR2: MNHEY, SMNVEV (reference sequence). V lost 3 bases and J 3 bases, leaving 6 bases between the germline ends. The CDR3 length is 13 residues.

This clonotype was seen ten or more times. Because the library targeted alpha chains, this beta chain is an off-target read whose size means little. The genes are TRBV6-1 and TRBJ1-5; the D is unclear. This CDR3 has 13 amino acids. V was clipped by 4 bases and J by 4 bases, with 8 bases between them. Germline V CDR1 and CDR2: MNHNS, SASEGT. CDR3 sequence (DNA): TGTGCCAGCAGTGCTCAGATAAATCAGCCCCAGCATTTT. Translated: CASSAQINQPQHF.

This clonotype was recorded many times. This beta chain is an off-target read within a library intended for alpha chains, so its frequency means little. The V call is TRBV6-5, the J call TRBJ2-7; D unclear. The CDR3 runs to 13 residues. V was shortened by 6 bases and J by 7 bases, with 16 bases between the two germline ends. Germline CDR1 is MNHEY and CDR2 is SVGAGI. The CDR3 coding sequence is TGTGCCAGCAGGATCCAGGTTGTGGGTGAGCAGTACTTC. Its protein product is CASRIQVVGEQYF.

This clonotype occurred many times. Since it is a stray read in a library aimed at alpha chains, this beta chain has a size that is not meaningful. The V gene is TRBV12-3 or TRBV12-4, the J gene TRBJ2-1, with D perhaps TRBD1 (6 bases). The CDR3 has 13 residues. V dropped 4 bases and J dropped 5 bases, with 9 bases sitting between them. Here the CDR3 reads CASSSQGNNEQFF. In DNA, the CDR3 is TGTGCCAGCAGTTCACAGGGTAACAATGAGCAGTTCTTC.

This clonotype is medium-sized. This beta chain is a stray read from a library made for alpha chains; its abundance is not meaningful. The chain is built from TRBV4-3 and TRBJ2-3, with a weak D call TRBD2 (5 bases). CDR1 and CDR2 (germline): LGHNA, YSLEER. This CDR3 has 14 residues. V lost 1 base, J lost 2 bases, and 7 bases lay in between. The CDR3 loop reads CASSQADFTDTQYF. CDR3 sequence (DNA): TGCGCCAGCAGCCAAGCGGACTTCACAGATACGCAGTATTTT.

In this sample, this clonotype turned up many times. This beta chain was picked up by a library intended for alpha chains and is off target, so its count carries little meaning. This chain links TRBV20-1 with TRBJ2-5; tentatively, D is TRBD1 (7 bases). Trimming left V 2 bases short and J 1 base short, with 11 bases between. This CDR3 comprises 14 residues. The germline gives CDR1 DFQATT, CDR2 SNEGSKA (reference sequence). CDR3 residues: CSARHQGGQETQYF. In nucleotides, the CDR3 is TGCAGTGCTAGACATCAGGGGGGCCAAGAGACCCAGTACTTC.

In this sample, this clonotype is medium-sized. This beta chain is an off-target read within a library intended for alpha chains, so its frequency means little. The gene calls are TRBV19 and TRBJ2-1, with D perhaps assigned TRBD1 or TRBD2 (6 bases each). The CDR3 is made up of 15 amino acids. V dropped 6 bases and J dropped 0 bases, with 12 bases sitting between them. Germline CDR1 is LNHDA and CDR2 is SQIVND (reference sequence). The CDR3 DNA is TGTGCCAGTAGGAAAGGAGGGGGCTCCTACAATGAGCAGTTCTTC. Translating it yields CASRKGGGSYNEQFF. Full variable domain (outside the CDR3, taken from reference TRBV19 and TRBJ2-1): DGGITQSPKYLFRKEGQNVTLSCEQNLNHDAMYWYRQDPGQGLRLIYYSQIVNDFQKGDIAEGYSVSREKKESFPLTVTSAQKNPTAFYLCASRKGGGSYNEQFFGPGTRLTVL.

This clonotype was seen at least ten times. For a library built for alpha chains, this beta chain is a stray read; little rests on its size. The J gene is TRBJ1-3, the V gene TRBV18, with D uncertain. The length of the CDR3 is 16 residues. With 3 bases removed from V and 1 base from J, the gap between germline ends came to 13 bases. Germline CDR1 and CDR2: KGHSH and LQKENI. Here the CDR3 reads CASSPPYPGSGNTIYF. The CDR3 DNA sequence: TGTGCCAGCTCACCTCCCTACCCCGGGTCTGGAAACACCATATATTTT.

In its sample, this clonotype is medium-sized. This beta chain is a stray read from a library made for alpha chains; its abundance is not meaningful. Written as DNA, the CDR3 is TGTGCCAGCAGCTCCGGGGATAGCGGGGGGGACTACAATGAGCAGTTCTTC. Amino acid sequence: CASSSGDSGGDYNEQFF. The chain employs TRBV11-2 and TRBJ2-1, with 11 nucleotides matching TRBD2. Per germline, CDR1 SGHAT and CDR2 FQNNGV. The CDR3 has 17 residues. V was clipped by 4 bases and J by 3 bases; unmatched bases: 8.